Reported below is one T cell receptor beta chain. Its target is unknown. This sample stems from a study of OX40 agonist ivuxolimab in advanced cancers. At the level of the study: Those enrolled were roughly 80% male, with a mean age of around 58 years and ages from 23 to 79. Notes on the study in general: CD8+ T cells were the subset that, on average, had more expanded clones than CD4+. The CD4+ and CD8+ T cells in the blood had expanded clonally by week 6 at 0.1 to 3.0 mg/kg.

The table came from immunoSEQ multiplex PCR; TCRdb's copy has only in-frame clones and leaves some out. The sample records some 80,000 clones, around 87% being singletons. CDR3 length equals 15 residues. Germline CDR1 is SGHTS and CDR2 is YDEGEE. V lost 1 base and J 2 bases, leaving 12 bases between the germline ends. This TCR derives from an adult with an advanced solid tumor such as melanoma, head and neck, liver or kidney cancer. V gene TRBV5-8 combines with J gene TRBJ2-5; D gene ambiguous. The input for sequencing was CD4+ or CD8+ T cells sorted from blood, taken in a trial of the OX40 agonist ivuxolimab. CDR3 coding DNA: TGTGCCAGCAGCTTGATTTTAGGGTTACAAGAGACCCAGTACTTC. Encoded protein: CASSLILGLQETQYF.